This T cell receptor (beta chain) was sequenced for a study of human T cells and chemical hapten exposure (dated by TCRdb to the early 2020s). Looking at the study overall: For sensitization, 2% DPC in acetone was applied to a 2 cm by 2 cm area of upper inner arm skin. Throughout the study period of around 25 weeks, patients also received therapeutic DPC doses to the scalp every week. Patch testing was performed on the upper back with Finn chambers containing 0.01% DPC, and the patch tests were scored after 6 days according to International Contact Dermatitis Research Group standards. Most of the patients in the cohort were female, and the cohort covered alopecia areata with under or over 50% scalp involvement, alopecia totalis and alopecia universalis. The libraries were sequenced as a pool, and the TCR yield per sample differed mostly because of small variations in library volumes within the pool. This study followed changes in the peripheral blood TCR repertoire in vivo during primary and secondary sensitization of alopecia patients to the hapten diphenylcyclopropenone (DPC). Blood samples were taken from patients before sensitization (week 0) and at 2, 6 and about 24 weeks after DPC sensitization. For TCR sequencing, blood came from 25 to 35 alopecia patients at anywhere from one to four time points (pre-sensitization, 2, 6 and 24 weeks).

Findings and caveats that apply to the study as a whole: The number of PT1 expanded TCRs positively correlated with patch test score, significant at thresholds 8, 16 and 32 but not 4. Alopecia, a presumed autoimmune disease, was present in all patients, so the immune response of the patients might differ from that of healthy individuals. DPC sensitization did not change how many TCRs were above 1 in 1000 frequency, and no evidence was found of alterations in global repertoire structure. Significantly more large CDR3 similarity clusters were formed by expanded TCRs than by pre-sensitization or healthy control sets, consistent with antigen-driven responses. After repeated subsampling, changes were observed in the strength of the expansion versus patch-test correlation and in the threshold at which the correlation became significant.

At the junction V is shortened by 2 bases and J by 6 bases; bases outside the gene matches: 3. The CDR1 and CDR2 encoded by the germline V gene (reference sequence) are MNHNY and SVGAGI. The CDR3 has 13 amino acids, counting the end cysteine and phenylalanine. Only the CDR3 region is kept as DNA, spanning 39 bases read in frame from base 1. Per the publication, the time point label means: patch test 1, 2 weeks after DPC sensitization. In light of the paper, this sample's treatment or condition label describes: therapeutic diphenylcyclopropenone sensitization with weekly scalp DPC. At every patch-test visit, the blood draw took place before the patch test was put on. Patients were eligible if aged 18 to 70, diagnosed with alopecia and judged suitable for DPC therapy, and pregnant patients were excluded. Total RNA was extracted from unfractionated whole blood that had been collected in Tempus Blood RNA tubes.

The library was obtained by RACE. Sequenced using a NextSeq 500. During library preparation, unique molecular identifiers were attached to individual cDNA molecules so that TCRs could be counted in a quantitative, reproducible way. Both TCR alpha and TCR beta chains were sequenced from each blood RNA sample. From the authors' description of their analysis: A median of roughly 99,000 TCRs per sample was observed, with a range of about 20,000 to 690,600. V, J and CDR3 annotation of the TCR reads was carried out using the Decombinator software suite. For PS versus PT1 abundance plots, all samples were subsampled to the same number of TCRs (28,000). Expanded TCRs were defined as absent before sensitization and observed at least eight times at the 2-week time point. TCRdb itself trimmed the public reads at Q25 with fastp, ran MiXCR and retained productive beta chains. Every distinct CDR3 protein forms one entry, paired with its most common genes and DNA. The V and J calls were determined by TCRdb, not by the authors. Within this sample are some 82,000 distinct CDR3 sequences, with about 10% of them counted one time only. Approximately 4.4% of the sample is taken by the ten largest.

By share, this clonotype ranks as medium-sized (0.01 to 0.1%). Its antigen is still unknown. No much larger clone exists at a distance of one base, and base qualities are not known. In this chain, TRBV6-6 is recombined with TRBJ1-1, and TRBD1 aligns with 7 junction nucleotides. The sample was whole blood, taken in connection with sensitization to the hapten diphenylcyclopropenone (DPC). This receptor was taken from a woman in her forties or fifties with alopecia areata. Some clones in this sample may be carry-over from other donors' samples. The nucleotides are TGTGCCAGCAGTTACAGGCAGGGGGCTGAAGCTTTCTTT. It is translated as CASSYRQGAEAFF.